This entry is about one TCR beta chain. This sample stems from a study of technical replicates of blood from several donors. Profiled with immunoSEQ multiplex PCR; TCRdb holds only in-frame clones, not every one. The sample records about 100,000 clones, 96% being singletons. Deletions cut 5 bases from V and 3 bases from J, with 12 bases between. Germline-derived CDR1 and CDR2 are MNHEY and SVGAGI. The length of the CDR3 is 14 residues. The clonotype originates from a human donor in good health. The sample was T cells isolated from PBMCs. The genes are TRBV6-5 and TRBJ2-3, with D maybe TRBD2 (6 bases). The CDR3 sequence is CASSREEGTDTQYF. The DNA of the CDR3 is TGTGCCAGCAGTCGTGAGGAGGGGACAGATACGCAGTATTTT.